This T cell receptor beta chain appears in the sequencing data of a study of CD8 T cells in Susac syndrome. An amount of RNA that ranged from about 0.45 to 1 ug was reverse transcribed with random hexamers. The method of amplification for TCR beta CDR3 was immunoSEQ multiplex PCR, covering 54 Vbeta and 13 Jbeta. TCRdb re-called the immunoSEQ multiplex PCR reads through MiXCR, storing one row per CDR3 protein. Of around 300,000 distinct CDR3 sequences listed, about 90% are singletons. The germline CDR1 and CDR2 sequences are SQVTM and ANQGSEA. The CDR3 has 12 residues. Between the trimmed V and J ends, which lost 7 bases and 4 bases, there was a span of 12 bases.

Sequencing was done on a sample of CD4+ T cells from PBMCs. The rearrangement uses TRBV29-1 and TRBJ2-3; D remains unclear. The sequence derives from a human donor with multiple sclerosis. CDR3 nucleotides: TGCAGCGCCCTCCGTGGGGCAGATACGCAGTATTTT. Protein product: CSALRGADTQYF.